A single sample gave rise to the 29 T cell receptor beta chains below, sequenced in a study of T cell changes during pregnancy in multiple sclerosis. TCRdb keeps only in-frame clones here, not all; method: immunoSEQ multiplex PCR. The repertoire holds roughly 60,000 clones, with roughly 90% as singletons. The sample was peripheral blood, taken in the second trimester of pregnancy. The receptors here all came from a female donor with multiple sclerosis, enrolled in a pregnancy study.

The V gene is TRBV12-5, the J gene TRBJ2-3, with D possibly TRBD2 on 7 matching bases. Germline lookup yields CDR1 LGHNT and CDR2 FRNRAP. Deletions cut 6 bases from V and 8 bases from J, with 18 bases between. The CDR3 covers 14 residues. CDR3 DNA: TGTGCTAGTGGCTCGGCCGCGGGGGCAGTTACGCAGTATTTT. It codes for CASGSAAGAVTQYF.

The rearrangement joins TRBV7-6 to TRBJ2-5; no firm D call. There are 14 residues in the CDR3. The germline V gene encodes CDR1 SGHVS and CDR2 FNYEAQ. V was clipped by 2 bases and J by 5 bases, with 12 bases between them. CDR3 amino acids: CASSLTQVGETQYF. DNA of the CDR3: TGTGCCAGCAGCTTAACGCAGGTTGGGGAGACCCAGTACTTC. The full variable domain, its missing parts supplied by reference TRBV7-6 and TRBJ2-5, is GAGVSQSPRYKVTKRGQDVALRCDPISGHVSLYWYRQALGQGPEFLTYFNYEAQQDKSGLPNDRFSAERPEGSISTLTIQRTEQRDSAMYRCASSLTQVGETQYFGPGTRLLVL.

The rearrangement joins TRBV2 to TRBJ2-5, with D unresolved. This CDR3 contains 14 residues. V lost 0 bases to trimming and J lost 1 base, with 6 bases between them. Germline V gives CDR1 SNHLY, CDR2 FYNNEI. The CDR3 is CASSEAIGQETQYF. DNA for the CDR3: TGTGCCAGCAGTGAAGCTATCGGCCAAGAGACCCAGTACTTC.

The V gene is TRBV7-2, the J gene TRBJ2-1; tentatively, D is TRBD1 (5 bases). The CDR3 loop spans 15 amino acids. V lost 1 base and J lost 8, with 15 bases in between. CDR1 and CDR2 from the germline V gene are SGHTA and FQGNSA. CDR3: CASSLDTLRVHEQFF. CDR3 coding DNA: TGTGCCAGCAGCTTAGACACCCTCAGGGTTCATGAGCAGTTCTTC.

This rearrangement joins TRBV18 to TRBJ2-5, with D tentatively TRBD1 (5 bases). The CDR3 consists of 15 residues. Trimming cost V 0 bases and J 3 bases, with 11 bases left between them. CDR1 is KGHSH and CDR2 is LQKENI in the germline V gene. DNA of the CDR3: TGTGCCAGCTCACCACCTGGCAGGGCGGAAGAGACCCAGTACTTC. Translated: CASSPPGRAEETQYF. The whole variable domain, filled in from reference TRBV18 and TRBJ2-5, reads NAGVMQNPRHLVRRRGQEARLRCSPMKGHSHVYWYRQLPEEGLKFMVYLQKENIIDESGMPKERFSAEFPKEGPSILRIQQVVRGDSAAYFCASSPPGRAEETQYFGPGTRLLVL.

The rearrangement joins TRBV30 to TRBJ1-1; D might be TRBD1 (5 bases). CDR1 and CDR2 from the germline V gene are GTSNPN and SVGIG (reference sequence). V was shortened by 0 bases and J by 5 bases, with 10 bases between the two germline ends. The CDR3 sequence is 13 residues long. The CDR3 nucleotides read TGTGCCTGGAGTGTGGGGGGTTTGACTGAAGCTTTCTTT. This gives the protein CAWSVGGLTEAFF. Complete variable domain (other parts from reference TRBV30 and TRBJ1-1): SQTIHQWPATLVQPVGSPLSLECTVEGTSNPNLYWYRQAAGRGLQLLFYSVGIGQISSEVPQNLSASRPQDRQFILSSKKLLLSDSGFYLCAWSVGGLTEAFFGQGTRLTVV.

The chain couples TRBV10-3 to TRBJ2-7, with D unresolved. The CDR3 has 14 residues. V lost 4 bases to trimming and J lost 2 bases, with 12 bases between them. From germline, CDR1 is ENHRY and CDR2 SYGVKD. CDR3 nucleotides: TGTGCCATCAGTGCACCCGCGAATCCCTACGAGCAGTACTTC. Its protein product is CAISAPANPYEQYF.

This clone was seen just once. The chain recombines TRBV6-5 with TRBJ1-1; no reliable D call. The germline CDR1 and CDR2 sequences are MNHEY and SVGAGI. Trimming cost V 0 bases and J 9 bases, with 11 bases left between them. The CDR3 is 13 residues long. This CDR3 reads CASSYSEANKAFF. For the CDR3, the DNA is TGTGCCAGCAGTTACTCGGAAGCGAACAAAGCTTTCTTT.

This clone has more than one count but fewer than ten. V gene TRBV10-1 combines with J gene TRBJ2-1, with D perhaps TRBD2 (5 bases). The germline gives CDR1 WNHNN, CDR2 SYGVQD (reference sequence). The CDR3 spans 14 residues. Trimming took 3 bases from V and 3 from J, leaving 9 bases between them. The CDR3 nucleotides read TGCGCCAGCAGTGATAGAGCGGACTACAATGAGCAGTTCTTC. Translation: CASSDRADYNEQFF.

This clone has only one observation. The chain couples TRBV5-1 to TRBJ2-1, with 13 bases lining up with TRBD2. Looked up from germline, CDR1 is SGHRS and CDR2 is YFSETQ. This CDR3 contains 17 residues. V lost 4 bases and J lost 2; bases outside the gene matches: 6. The CDR3 bases are TGCGCCAGCAGCCACCAGGGACTAGCGGGAACCTACAATGAGCAGTTCTTC. Protein product: CASSHQGLAGTYNEQFF.

The V call is TRBV10-3, the J call TRBJ2-7, with TRBD1 as a possible D gene (5 bases). The V gene lost 3 bases and the J gene lost 6 bases, with 12 bases spanning the gap. This CDR3 contains 13 residues. Per germline, CDR1 ENHRY and CDR2 SYGVKD. CDR3 DNA: TGTGCCATCAGTGATTACCAGGGAAGCGAGCAGTACTTC. Encoded protein: CAISDYQGSEQYF.

CDR3 nucleotide sequence: TGCGCCAGCAGCTTCAAGCGGGAGACTGGCGAGCAGTACTTC. Protein sequence: CASSFKRETGEQYF. The V call is TRBV5-1, the J call TRBJ2-7, with 8 bases matching TRBD2. CDR1 SGHRS and CDR2 YFSETQ come from the germline V gene. CDR3 length equals 14 residues. The J segment lost 6 bases and the V segment lost 2 bases, leaving 7 bases of the junction unmatched. Complete variable domain (other parts from reference TRBV5-1 and TRBJ2-7): KAGVTQTPRYLIKTRGQQVTLSCSPISGHRSVSWYQQTPGQGLQFLFEYFSETQRNKGNFPGRFSGRQFSNSRSEMNVSTLELGDSALYLCASSFKRETGEQYFGPGTRLTVT.

V is TRBV30 and J is TRBJ2-7; the match to TRBD1 covers 7 bases. J lost 2 bases, V lost 0 bases, and 4 bases had no gene match. Germline loops: CDR1 GTSNPN, CDR2 SVGIG (reference sequence). The CDR3 is made up of 14 amino acids. CDR3 nucleotides: TGTGCCTGGAGTGTAGGTCAGGGGGCCTACGAGCAGTACTTC. This encodes CAWSVGQGAYEQYF. The full variable domain, its missing parts supplied by reference TRBV30 and TRBJ2-7, is SQTIHQWPATLVQPVGSPLSLECTVEGTSNPNLYWYRQAAGRGLQLLFYSVGIGQISSEVPQNLSASRPQDRQFILSSKKLLLSDSGFYLCAWSVGQGAYEQYFGPGTRLTVT.

The genes are TRBV19 and TRBJ2-1; maybe TRBD2 (5 bases). Trimming cost V 1 base and J 7 bases, with 11 bases left between them. Germline V gene sequence: CDR1 LNHDA, CDR2 SQIVND (reference sequence). There are 14 residues in the CDR3. The CDR3 loop is CASSIGLAGNEQFF. The CDR3 bases are TGTGCCAGTAGTATAGGTCTAGCAGGTAATGAGCAGTTCTTC.

The chain couples TRBV28 to TRBJ2-1; 11 bases are a match to TRBD2. Germline V gene data show CDR1 as MDHEN and CDR2 as SYDVKM. CDR3 length equals 16 residues. Trimming at V came to 5 bases and at J to 5 bases, leaving 8 bases not matched to a gene. CDR3: CASSPLSGRAHNEQFF. The CDR3 bases are TGTGCCAGCAGTCCCCTTAGCGGGAGGGCCCACAATGAGCAGTTCTTC.

The chain combines TRBV4-1 with TRBJ1-1, with unresolved D. The germline CDR1 and CDR2 sequences are MGHRA and YSYEKL. Trimming removed 4 bases from V and 4 bases from J, with 22 bases in between. This CDR3 is 17 amino acids long. As DNA, the CDR3 is TGCGCCAGCAGCCTCTATCCGCAGTTTGGGAGAAGCACTGAAGCTTTCTTT. Its protein is CASSLYPQFGRSTEAFF.

V gene TRBV30 combines with J gene TRBJ1-2; 7 positions agree with TRBD1. Germline values: CDR1 GTSNPN, CDR2 SVGIG (reference sequence). Losses at the gene ends were 4 bases for V and 13 bases for J; bases not matched to a gene: 12. The CDR3 runs to 12 residues. The CDR3 sequence is CAWNRPGGTSTF. In nucleotides, the CDR3 is TGTGCCTGGAATAGGCCAGGGGGTACAAGCACCTTC.

The CDR3 nucleotides are TGTGCCAGCAGTGAAGAACTAGCGGGAGGCAATGAGCAGTTCTTC. The encoded protein is CASSEELAGGNEQFF. The chain joins TRBV6-1 to TRBJ2-1, with 12 nucleotides matching TRBD2. Per the germline V gene, CDR1 is MNHNS and CDR2 is SASEGT. With V trimmed by 1 base and J by 6 bases, 1 base remained unmatched. The CDR3 has 15 amino acids.

The chain joins TRBV7-3 to TRBJ2-2, with D possibly matching TRBD2 (6 bases). The CDR3 loop spans 15 amino acids. Germline values: CDR1 SGHTA, CDR2 FQGTGA. Trimming stripped 11 bases from V and 5 bases from J, with 21 bases between. Here the CDR3 DNA reads TGTGCCTCGCGGTCGGGGCGGGATCGGACCGGGGAGCTGTTTTTT. This gives the protein CASRSGRDRTGELFF.

The chain carries TRBV4-1 and TRBJ2-7; 8 bases fit TRBD1. This CDR3 contains 14 residues. After removal of 0 bases from V and 6 bases from J, the junction contained 4 bases not matched to a gene. Per germline, CDR1 MGHRA and CDR2 YSYEKL. The DNA of the CDR3 is TGCGCCAGCAGCCAAGACAGGGGGCAATCCGAGCAGTACTTC. Its translation is CASSQDRGQSEQYF.

This chain connects TRBV7-9 to TRBJ1-2, with D uncertain. This CDR3 region has 19 residues. Deletions cut 5 bases from V and 4 bases from J, with 29 bases between. CDR1 is SEHNR, CDR2 FQNEAQ, per germline (reference sequence). The CDR3 protein is CASSQKTYHDHGKTYGYTF. The CDR3 region has the DNA TGTGCCAGCAGCCAAAAGACATACCATGACCATGGAAAGACCTATGGCTACACCTTC.

CDR3 nucleotides: TGTGCCATCAGCCGTAACAGGGACTTCCTAGCGGGAGGGGACAATGAGCAGTTCTTC. Encoded protein: CAISRNRDFLAGGDNEQFF. J is TRBJ2-1 and V is TRBV10-3; 12 bases align to TRBD2. After removal of 6 bases from V and 5 bases from J, the junction contained 17 bases not matched to a gene. Germline CDR1 and CDR2: ENHRY and SYGVKD. The CDR3 loop spans 19 amino acids.

V is TRBV9 and J is TRBJ2-1, with D unresolved. V was cut by 3 bases and J by 3 bases, with 7 bases left in between. There are 13 residues in the CDR3. Germline assignment: CDR1 SGDLS and CDR2 YYNGEE. The CDR3 nucleotides read TGTGCCAGCAGCGCCCTTCTCTACAATGAGCAGTTCTTC. This encodes CASSALLYNEQFF.

CDR3 coding DNA: TGTGCCAGCAGCCCGTTCAGGGTGTCTGGAAACACCATATATTTT. Protein product: CASSPFRVSGNTIYF. The chain has TRBV14 and TRBJ1-3; tentatively, D is TRBD1 (5 bases). The V gene's germline CDR1 is SGHDN and CDR2 FVKESK. There are 15 residues in the CDR3. Trimming took 4 bases from V and 1 from J, leaving 11 bases between them.

The chain has TRBV5-4 and TRBJ2-1; 16 bases line up with TRBD2. The junction had 8 bases not matched to a gene; V was cut back by 4 bases and J by 4 bases. CDR1 is SGHNT, CDR2 YYREEE, per germline (reference sequence). The CDR3 is 18 amino acids. The CDR3 sequence is CASSPGGTSGRVYNEQFF. As DNA, the CDR3 is TGTGCCAGCAGCCCGGGTGGGACTAGCGGGAGGGTTTACAATGAGCAGTTCTTC.

J is TRBJ2-7 and V is TRBV18; D perhaps matches TRBD2 (5 bases). V was pared by 3 bases and J by 0 bases, with 15 bases between. This CDR3 region has 16 residues. Germline lookup yields CDR1 KGHSH and CDR2 LQKENI. The CDR3 DNA sequence: TGTGCCAGCTCACCTGCGGAGGAACCCAGCTCCTACGAGCAGTACTTC. Amino acid sequence: CASSPAEEPSSYEQYF.

V usage is TRBV27 and J usage is TRBJ2-5, with 11 bases matching TRBD2. The germline V gene has CDR1 MNHEY and CDR2 SMNVEV (reference sequence). After removal of 3 bases from V and 0 bases from J, the junction contained 3 bases not matched to a gene. The CDR3 consists of 16 residues. The CDR3 region is CASSLTSGTHQETQYF. The CDR3 nucleotides are TGTGCCAGCAGTTTGACTAGCGGGACCCACCAAGAGACCCAGTACTTC.

The chain has TRBV28 and TRBJ2-7; 9 bases map to TRBD1. Trimming cost V 1 base and J 7 bases; bases outside gene matches: 8. The CDR3 contains 15 residues. Germline assignment: CDR1 MDHEN and CDR2 SYDVKM. CDR3 bases: TGTGCCAGCAGTTTATTTACACAGGGGGCGGGTGAGCAGTACTTC. This sequence encodes CASSLFTQGAGEQYF.

The chain is built from TRBV7-2 and TRBJ2-5; 10 positions match TRBD2. The length of the CDR3 is 16 residues. In germline, CDR1 is SGHTA, CDR2 FQGNSA. V lost 5 bases to trimming and J lost 5 bases; unmatched junction nucleotides: 11. The CDR3, as DNA: TGTGCCAGCAGCCCAGAGCGGGAGGGGGTGGGGGAGACCCAGTACTTC. The encoded protein is CASSPEREGVGETQYF.